This TCR beta chain was profiled in a study of cytomegalovirus exposure and HLA in healthy donors. This CDR3 has 13 residues. The germline CDR1 and CDR2 sequences are MNHEY and SMNVEV (reference sequence). V was cut by 5 bases and J by 4 bases, with 11 bases left in between. Worth noting for this clone: Its target is unknown. The sample contains more than one DNA sequence encoding this CDR3.

Study-wide results and caveats: There were reportedly fewer N-insertions in an Asian-associated ancestry cluster than the approximately 670-donor mean, in a later analysis.

A multiplex PCR was run with 60 Vbeta primers and 13 Jbeta primers. Here immunoSEQ multiplex PCR was the method, and the copy in TCRdb shows in-frame clones only, minus some. The repertoire has 150,000 to 200,000 clones, about 77% of them found once; the top ten carry roughly 3%. This clonotype originated in a female donor in good health and CMV-seronegative. Sequencing was done on a sample of PBMCs. The chain recombines TRBV27 with TRBJ1-2; D is perhaps TRBD1 (5 bases). CDR3 sequence: CASSLGTAYGYTF. Written as DNA, the CDR3 is TGTGCCAGCAGTCTCGGGACTGCCTATGGCTACACCTTC.